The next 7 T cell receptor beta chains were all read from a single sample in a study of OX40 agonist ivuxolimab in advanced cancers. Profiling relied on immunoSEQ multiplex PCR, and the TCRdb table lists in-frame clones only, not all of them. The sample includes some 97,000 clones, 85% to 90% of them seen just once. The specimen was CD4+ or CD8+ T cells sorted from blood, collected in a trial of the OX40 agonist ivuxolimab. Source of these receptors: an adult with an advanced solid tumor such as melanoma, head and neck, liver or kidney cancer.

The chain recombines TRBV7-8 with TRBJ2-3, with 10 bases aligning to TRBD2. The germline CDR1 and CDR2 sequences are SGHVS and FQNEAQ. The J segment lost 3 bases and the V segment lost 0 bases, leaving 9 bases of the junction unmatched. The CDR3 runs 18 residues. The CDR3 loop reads CASSLAALAGVSTDTQYF. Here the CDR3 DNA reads TGTGCCAGCAGCTTAGCGGCTCTAGCGGGAGTTTCGACAGATACGCAGTATTTT.

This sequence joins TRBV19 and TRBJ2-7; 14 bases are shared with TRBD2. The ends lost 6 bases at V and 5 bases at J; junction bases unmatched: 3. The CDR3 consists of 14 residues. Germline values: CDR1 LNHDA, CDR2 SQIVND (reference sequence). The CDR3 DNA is TGTGCCAGTAGGACTAGCGGGAGGGCGGACGAGCAGTACTTC. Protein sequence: CASRTSGRADEQYF.

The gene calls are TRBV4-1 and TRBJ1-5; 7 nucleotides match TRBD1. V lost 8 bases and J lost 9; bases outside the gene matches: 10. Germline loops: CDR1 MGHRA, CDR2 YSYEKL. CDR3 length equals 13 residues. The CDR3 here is CASLDRPFPPQHF. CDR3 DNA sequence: TGCGCCAGCCTGGACAGGCCGTTCCCGCCCCAGCATTTT.

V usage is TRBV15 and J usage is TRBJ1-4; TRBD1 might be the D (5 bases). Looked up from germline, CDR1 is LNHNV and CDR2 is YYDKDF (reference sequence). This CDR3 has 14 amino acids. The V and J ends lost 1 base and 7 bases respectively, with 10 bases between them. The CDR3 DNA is TGTGCCACCAGCAGAGTGGGAGGGGTTGAAAAACTGTTTTTT. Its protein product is CATSRVGGVEKLFF.

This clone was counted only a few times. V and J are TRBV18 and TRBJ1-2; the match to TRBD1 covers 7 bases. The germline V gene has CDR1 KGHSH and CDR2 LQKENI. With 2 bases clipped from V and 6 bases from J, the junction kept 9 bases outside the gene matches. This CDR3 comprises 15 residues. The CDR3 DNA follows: TGTGCCAGCTCACCAAGAGGGGGCGAATTGAATGGCTACACCTTC. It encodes CASSPRGGELNGYTF.

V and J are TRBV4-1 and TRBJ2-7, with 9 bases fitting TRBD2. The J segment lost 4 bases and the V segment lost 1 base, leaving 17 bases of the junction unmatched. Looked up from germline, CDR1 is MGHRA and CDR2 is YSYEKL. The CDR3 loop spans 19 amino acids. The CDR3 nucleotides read TGCGCCAGCAGCCAAGCTACGAGCGGGGGGCGGCTGGGTTTATACGAGCAGTACTTC. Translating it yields CASSQATSGGRLGLYEQYF.

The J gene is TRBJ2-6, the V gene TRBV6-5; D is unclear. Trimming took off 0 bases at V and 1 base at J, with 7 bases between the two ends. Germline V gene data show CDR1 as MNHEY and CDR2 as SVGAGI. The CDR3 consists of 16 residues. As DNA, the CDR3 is TGTGCCAGCAGTTACTCCTTCACTTCTGGGGCCAACGTCCTGACTTTC. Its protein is CASSYSFTSGANVLTF.